This TCR beta chain emerged from a study of blood T cell repertoires in COVID-19. Study in general: Specimens from acute and convalescent COVID-19 originated in the United States, Italy and Spain.

Trimming shortened V by 7 bases and J by 4 bases, and 10 bases separated the two germline ends. Per the germline V gene, CDR1 is SEHNR and CDR2 is FQNEAQ (reference sequence). This CDR3 is 12 amino acids long. Measured with immunoSEQ multiplex PCR; TCRdb has only the in-frame clones, and not every one. The sample carries fewer than 350,000 clones, about 90% recorded once. Enrolled during active infection, Seattle patients were then followed longitudinally. This chain links TRBV7-9 with TRBJ2-5; TRBD1 is a possible D gene (6 bases). The receptor comes from a woman in her 30s with COVID-19, enrolled during active disease. Material for sequencing was peripheral blood. The CDR3 reads CASTMGAETQYF. CDR3 DNA: TGTGCCAGCACCATGGGGGCAGAGACCCAGTACTTC.